This T cell receptor (beta chain) was sequenced in a study of shared clonotypes between healthy human individuals. Study context: Researchers drew samples from a couple of women and a few men aged 18 to 49.

The CDR3 consists of 13 residues. The germline V gene has CDR1 MRHNA and CDR2 SNTAGT. The germline V and J ends were trimmed by 6 bases and 4 bases, with 10 bases remaining between them. Only one count was recorded for this clone. Its target is not known. The repertoire was sequenced with immunoSEQ multiplex PCR; TCRdb's copy has only in-frame clones and lacks some. This table holds over 800,000 clones, around 92% found once. Terminally differentiated effector memory CD45RA+ cells were excluded from the naive CD8 cells, which were CD45RO-negative and positively selected for CCR7. Broader study findings: Memory subsets generally showed lower estimated richness than naive subsets.

Sequenced sample: naive CD8+ T cells sorted from blood. The chain is built from TRBV6-4 and TRBJ2-1; D might be TRBD1 (6 bases). The sequence derives from a man aged 25-45 years in good health. CDR3 coding DNA: TGTGCCAGCAGCCTAGGACAGTACAATGAGCAGTTCTTC. This sequence encodes CASSLGQYNEQFF.